This is a list of T cell receptor beta chains from one sample in a study of CD8+ T cells in alopecia areata. Generated by immunoSEQ multiplex PCR, the TCRdb table keeps only in-frame clones and is missing some. The table records over 120,000 clones, around 49% of them present only once. The specimen was CD4+ T cells sorted from blood, collected at week 0. These receptors all come from a human donor with alopecia areata. Each CDR3 is given without its conserved first and last residue. The D gene is left open where the match is weak. For some rows the clone size is stated as once, few or many, or as a class when expanded; others skip it.

CDR3	D	V	size
ASSEYMTSRNEQF	.	TRBV25-1	.
ASSFDMVEAF	.	TRBV11-1	.
AWSGLAGGLEQF	TRBD2	TRBV30	.
ASSEPVGAGVHYNEQF	TRBD2	TRBV25-1	few
SVDGQLNEKLF	.	TRBV29-1	.
SVERGSGGTYEQY	TRBD2	TRBV29-1	few
ASSAQLAGAYEQY	TRBD2	TRBV7-2	.
AWARRNANYGYT	.	TRBV30	.
ASSPGTGYGYT	TRBD1	TRBV7-9	.
ASSQTAGETQY	.	TRBV4-1	.
ASSLLAGGSLYEQY	TRBD2	TRBV7-2	few
ASRFLLNTGELF	.	TRBV5-1	few
SVGEHQPQH	.	TRBV29-1	many
ASSTSYTGYNQPQH	.	TRBV27	.
ASSPGSRSYNEQF	.	TRBV7-9	.
ASKVINKMNTEAF	.	TRBV2	few
ATNEARGTDTQY	.	TRBV15	few
AWIPGAHYGYT	.	TRBV30	.
SVEDNYGYT	.	TRBV29-1	.
ASSFGGGNEQF	.	TRBV7-9	few
ASSPPFTDTQY	.	TRBV4-3	.
ASSLVRWPRLDTQY	.	TRBV5-4	many
ASSPYQPQTNYGYT	.	TRBV18	few
ASSLSSGRYSYEQY	TRBD2	TRBV5-6	once
SVYLAGDAKNIQY	TRBD2	TRBV29-1	.
ASSRRSHNEQF	.	TRBV7-2	.
ASSLAPREGETQY	TRBD2	TRBV7-2	few
SVAHGGLAGVVEQY	TRBD2	TRBV29-1	.
ASSVGLADSNEQF	TRBD2	TRBV5-5	few
SALGTGSNQPQH	.	TRBV29-1	few
SAGTSGRLDTQY	TRBD2	TRBV29-1	.
SVIATRTGTGELF	.	TRBV29-1	.
ASSYSNRAYEQY	.	TRBV6-5	.
ASSYGASSSYEQY	.	TRBV5-6	.
ASSLDTAWRGYT	.	TRBV7-9	.
SVEVDRSNT	.	TRBV29-1	.
ASTLYDEQF	.	TRBV5-6	.